This T cell receptor beta chain was captured in a study of blood T cell repertoires in COVID-19. The CDR3 is 14 amino acids. Looked up from germline, CDR1 is SGHTA and CDR2 is FQGNSA. V gave up 5 bases and J gave up 8 bases; unmatched junction bases: 3. Clones were sequenced by immunoSEQ multiplex PCR, and TCRdb holds only the in-frame ones, with some missing. The table has approximately 300,000 clones, almost 90% seen once. The chain recombines TRBV7-2 with TRBJ2-3; TRBD2 aligns across 14 bases. This clonotype was sampled from a woman younger than 30 with acute COVID-19. The sequenced sample consisted of PBMCs or T cells enriched from blood (not recorded which). DNA of the CDR3: TGTGCCAGCAGCGGGGGACTAGCGGGAGCTACGCAGTATTTT. It translates to CASSGGLAGATQYF.